This is a list of T cell receptor beta chains from one sample in a study of T cells after yellow fever vaccination. A single record per CDR3 protein comes from TCRdb applying MiXCR to the 5' RACE reads. The table shows some 560,000 distinct CDR3 sequences, with about 15% occurring only once. Sequencing used PBMCs, obtained 5 to 6 days after the first yellow fever vaccination. These receptors were collected from a man between 18 and 29 years old who received the YFV17D yellow fever vaccine. Each CDR3 is given with its conserved first and last residue. A D gene is named only where the DNA matches it firmly. Size is omitted from some rows. Given values are once, few, many or a class for expanded clones.

J gene | V gene | clone size | D gene | CDR3 protein | CDR3 DNA
TRBJ2-3 | TRBV9 | few | - | CASSTSLTGPDTQYF | TGTGCCAGCAGCACAAGCCTCACGGGGCCAGATACGCAGTATTTT
TRBJ2-5 | TRBV11-3 | - | - | CASSSGPLETQYF | TGTGCCAGCAGCTCCGGGCCCCTGGAGACCCAGTACTTC
TRBJ2-5 | TRBV14 | - | - | CASSQDGPLRETQYF | TGTGCCAGCAGCCAAGATGGCCCCCTTCGGGAGACCCAGTACTTC
TRBJ1-5 | TRBV20-1 | - | - | CSAPAISRGNQPQHF | TGCAGTGCTCCAGCAATTAGTAGAGGCAATCAGCCCCAGCATTTT
TRBJ2-5 | TRBV29-1 | few | - | CSAFAGLQETQYF | TGCAGCGCCTTCGCGGGACTTCAAGAGACCCAGTACTTC
TRBJ2-7 | TRBV7-9 | few | TRBD1 | CASSTGDYEQYF | TGTGCCAGCTCTACAGGGGACTACGAGCAGTACTTC
TRBJ2-1 | TRBV10-3 | few | TRBD1 | CAISESRTGYNEQFF | TGTGCCATCAGTGAGTCGCGGACAGGGTACAATGAGCAGTTCTTC
TRBJ2-3 | TRBV4-3 | - | - | CASSQDLGGGRSQYF | TGCGCCAGCAGCCAAGATTTAGGGGGGGGGCGTTCGCAGTATTTT
TRBJ1-1 | TRBV19 | - | - | CASSAAWTAAEAFF | TGTGCCAGTAGTGCGGCTTGGACCGCAGCTGAAGCTTTCTTT
TRBJ2-1 | TRBV30 | few | - | CAWSESSSSYNEQFF | TGTGCCTGGAGTGAGTCCTCGAGCTCCTACAATGAGCAGTTCTTC
TRBJ1-6 | TRBV9 | - | - | CASAQGIASPLHF | TGTGCCAGCGCCCAGGGGATCGCGTCACCCCTCCACTTT
TRBJ2-3 | TRBV4-1 | - | TRBD2 | CASSQDRSGLSTDTQYF | TGCGCCAGCAGCCAAGATCGTAGCGGGCTTAGCACAGATACGCAGTATTTT
TRBJ2-3 | TRBV30 | - | - | CAWSTGGGGDTQYF | TGTGCCTGGAGTACTGGCGGTGGGGGAGATACGCAGTATTTT
TRBJ1-2 | TRBV7-2 | many | - | CASSLGPAIIPPSKGYTF | TGTGCCAGCAGCTTAGGGCCAGCCATTATCCCTCCCTCTAAGGGCTACACCTTC
TRBJ2-1 | TRBV7-2 | - | TRBD2 | CASSLEGGGSEQFF | TGTGCCAGCAGCTTAGAGGGCGGGGGTTCTGAGCAGTTCTTC
TRBJ1-4 | TRBV5-1 | - | - | CASSLGGNSEKLFF | TGCGCCAGCAGCTTAGGGGGTAATTCTGAAAAACTGTTTTTT
TRBJ2-1 | TRBV4-3 | few | - | CASSQVVGDPQFF | TGCGCCAGCAGCCAAGTGGTGGGGGATCCGCAGTTCTTC
TRBJ1-6 | TRBV7-9 | few | - | CASSGGSGGRGALHF | TGTGCCAGCAGCGGCGGGTCCGGGGGTAGAGGGGCCCTCCACTTT
TRBJ1-1 | TRBV6-6 | - | - | CASTQGVTEAFF | TGTGCCAGCACCCAAGGGGTCACTGAAGCTTTCTTT
TRBJ2-3 | TRBV15 | - | TRBD1 | CATSRGRDRAVDTQYF | TGTGCCACCAGCAGAGGAAGGGACAGGGCGGTAGATACGCAGTATTTT
TRBJ2-5 | TRBV5-1 | - | TRBD2 | CASSLLTSGGAGETQYF | TGCGCCAGCAGCTTGCTGACTAGCGGGGGAGCAGGGGAGACCCAGTACTTC
TRBJ2-7 | TRBV5-1 | few | - | CASRGKEQYF | TGCGCCAGCAGGGGGAAGGAGCAGTACTTC
TRBJ1-3 | TRBV20-1 | - | - | CSARGMEGNTIYF | TGCAGTGCTAGGGGGATGGAGGGAAACACCATATATTTT
TRBJ2-3 | TRBV7-9 | many | TRBD2 | CASSLRSGGRTDTQYF | TGTGCCAGCAGCTTACGTAGCGGGGGGCGCACAGATACGCAGTATTTT
TRBJ2-3 | TRBV6-5 | few | TRBD1 | CASSYDFRRGFTDTQYF | TGTGCCAGCAGTTACGATTTCCGCAGGGGGTTCACAGATACGCAGTATTTT
TRBJ1-2 | TRBV29-1 | few | - | CSVEVLGEGGYTF | TGCAGCGTTGAAGTGCTGGGGGAAGGTGGCTACACCTTC
TRBJ1-6 | TRBV6-5 | few | - | CASSYSEQGSPLHF | TGTGCCAGCAGTTACTCCGAACAGGGTTCACCCCTCCACTTT
TRBJ1-4 | TRBV19 | - | - | CASRQSRMNEKLFF | TGTGCCAGTCGACAGTCGCGGATGAATGAAAAACTGTTTTTT
TRBJ2-1 | TRBV10-3 | few | TRBD2 | CAISELQGPGLAGGLSSYNEQFF | TGTGCCATCAGTGAGTTACAAGGACCGGGACTAGCGGGGGGCTTGAGCTCCTACAATGAGCAGTTCTTC
TRBJ1-1 | TRBV6-5 | - | - | CASSYGALNTEAFF | TGTGCCAGCAGTTACGGCGCCCTGAACACTGAAGCTTTCTTT
TRBJ2-5 | TRBV7-2 | - | - | CASSLARRGGETQYF | TGTGCCAGCAGCTTAGCGCGCAGGGGAGGGGAGACCCAGTACTTC
TRBJ2-2 | TRBV5-1 | few | TRBD1 | CATKGTGNTGELFF | TGCGCCACCAAGGGGACAGGGAACACCGGGGAGCTGTTTTTT
TRBJ1-3 | TRBV7-9 | - | - | CASSFWYSGNTIYF | TGTGCCAGCAGCTTTTGGTACTCTGGAAACACCATATATTTT
TRBJ1-1 | TRBV11-2 | few | - | CASSLDQLGWNTEAFF | TGTGCCAGCAGCTTAGATCAATTAGGGTGGAACACTGAAGCTTTCTTT
TRBJ2-6 | TRBV30 | few | - | CAWGFSGANVLTF | TGTGCCTGGGGGTTCTCTGGGGCCAACGTCCTGACTTTC
TRBJ2-5 | TRBV20-1 | - | TRBD2 | CTSTGGPKETQYF | TGCACCTCGACGGGGGGGCCGAAGGAGACCCAGTACTTC
TRBJ2-2 | TRBV7-9 | - | - | CASSFWTSNTGELFF | TGTGCCAGCAGCTTTTGGACATCAAACACCGGGGAGCTGTTTTTT
TRBJ2-5 | TRBV2 | many | - | CATKGGDQETQYF | TGTGCCACCAAAGGTGGCGACCAAGAGACCCAGTACTTC
TRBJ2-3 | TRBV5-1 | - | - | CASSLGNGPSTDTQYF | TGCGCCAGCAGCTTGGGAAACGGTCCTAGCACAGATACGCAGTATTTT
TRBJ1-1 | TRBV12-3/TRBV12-4 | few | TRBD1 | CASSSWTGPNTEAFF | TGTGCCAGCAGTTCCTGGACAGGACCGAACACTGAAGCTTTCTTT
TRBJ2-1 | TRBV5-3 | - | TRBD2 | CARSLLRTSGSSSYNEQFF | TGTGCCAGAAGCTTGTTAAGGACTAGCGGGTCGAGCTCCTACAATGAGCAGTTCTTC
TRBJ2-7 | TRBV4-2 | - | TRBD1 | CASSQTTGGAWHEQYF | TGTGCCAGCAGCCAAACCACAGGGGGCGCTTGGCACGAGCAGTACTTC
TRBJ1-4 | TRBV12-3/TRBV12-4 | - | - | CASSLGGVNEKLFF | TGTGCCAGCAGTTTGGGCGGGGTTAATGAAAAACTGTTTTTT
TRBJ1-1 | TRBV6-5 | few | - | CASSYSDLRTEAFF | TGTGCCAGCAGTTACTCTGACCTTCGAACTGAAGCTTTCTTT
TRBJ2-7 | TRBV5-1 | few | - | CASSSPRDRNEQYF | TGCGCCAGCAGTTCCCCGCGCGACCGTAACGAGCAGTACTTC